This T cell receptor beta chain was captured by sequencing in a study of radiotherapy plus CTLA-4 blockade in lung cancer. There are 14 residues in the CDR3. V was pared by 4 bases and J by 2 bases, with 5 bases of the junction left unmatched. CDR1 is SGHNT, CDR2 YYREEE, per germline (reference sequence). Clones were read by immunoSEQ multiplex PCR, and TCRdb kept only the in-frame ones, dropping some. The table records 40,000 to 55,000 clones, around 77% of them present only once. This clonotype originated in a human donor with non-small cell lung cancer whose response to radiotherapy plus ipilimumab could not be evaluated. The chain couples TRBV5-4 to TRBJ2-7; 8 bases are shared with TRBD1. Specimen: peripheral blood, collected from a patient treated with radiotherapy plus ipilimumab. The CDR3 nucleotides read TGTGCCAGCAGCCGGGGACAGGATACCTACGAGCAGTACTTC. It encodes CASSRGQDTYEQYF.